These 21 T cell receptor beta chains originate from one sample sequenced in a study of T cell repertoires in cytomegalovirus infection. Antigen specificity for these receptors is unknown. One entry per CDR3 protein results from TCRdb running MiXCR on the reads. Of hundreds of thousands of distinct CDR3 sequences in the sample, about 33% were seen once. Sequences were derived from cultured CD8+ T cells from PBMCs, sampled from culture after CMV antigen stimulation. Source of these receptors: a human donor in good health (CMV status not recorded). Some clones in this sample may be carry-over from other donors' samples.

The rearrangement joins TRBV7-4 to TRBJ2-1, with 7 bases lining up with TRBD1. The length of the CDR3 is 16 residues. CDR1 and CDR2 (germline): SGHVT, SQSDAQ. Trimming cost V 3 bases and J 7 bases; bases outside gene matches: 12. The CDR3 nucleotides read TGTGCCAGCAGCTTCAGGGGACAGAAGATACCGAATGAGCAGTTCTTC. Translating it yields CASSFRGQKIPNEQFF.

This clonotype was found a few times. The CDR3 loop reads CASSLQGRYTGELFF. CDR3 bases: TGTGCCAGCAGTCTACAGGGGCGTTACACCGGGGAGCTGTTTTTT. The chain carries TRBV27 and TRBJ2-2; 7 bases are shared with TRBD1. The CDR3 totals 15 residues. Per germline, CDR1 MNHEY and CDR2 SMNVEV (reference sequence). V gave up 5 bases and J gave up 3 bases; unmatched junction bases: 6.

The V and J genes are TRBV6-2 or TRBV6-3 and TRBJ2-7; possible D gene TRBD1, 6 bases. V lost 7 bases to trimming and J lost 4 bases, with 17 bases between them. CDR1 is MNHEY, CDR2 SVGEGT, per germline. This CDR3 is built from 14 residues. Here the CDR3 DNA reads TGTGCCAGCACCGACGGTCGGGACAAATACGAGCAGTACGTC. It specifies CASTDGRDKYEQYV.

The rearrangement uses TRBV7-9 and TRBJ1-1; D remains unclear. The CDR3 sequence is 14 residues long. Trimming took 1 base from V and 0 from J, leaving 6 bases between them. Per germline, CDR1 SEHNR and CDR2 FQNEAQ (reference sequence). The CDR3 DNA reads TGTGCCAGCAGCTTAGGCGAACTGAACACTGAAGCTTTCTTT. As protein: CASSLGELNTEAFF.

This clonotype has more than one count but fewer than ten. The chain uses TRBV7-6 and TRBJ2-7; no clear D. The CDR3 runs to 13 residues. V shed 0 bases and J shed 4 bases, with 7 bases lying between them. Germline-derived CDR1 and CDR2 are SGHVS and FNYEAQ. The CDR3 region is CASSLAQEYEQYF. The CDR3 DNA reads TGTGCCAGCAGCTTAGCGCAGGAGTACGAGCAGTACTTC.

The chain joins TRBV6-4 to TRBJ2-1; D is uncertain. The CDR3 has 11 residues. Germline CDR1 MRHNA, CDR2 SNTAGT. Trimming cost V 4 bases and J 10 bases, with 8 bases left between them. The CDR3 DNA sequence: TGTGCCAGCAGTGGTGGCGGCGAGCAGTTCTTC. Its protein product is CASSGGGEQFF.

The table lists this clonotype with a few counts. The chain combines TRBV14 with TRBJ1-1; D unclear. The V and J ends lost 0 bases and 2 bases respectively, with 19 bases between them. CDR1 and CDR2 from the germline V gene are SGHDN and FVKESK. The CDR3 length is 18 residues. CDR3 loop: CASSQDWRVRSENTEAFF. The DNA for the CDR3 is TGTGCCAGCAGCCAAGATTGGAGGGTTAGGTCCGAAAACACTGAAGCTTTCTTT.

The rearrangement links TRBV28 to TRBJ1-2; D gene ambiguous. Germline loops: CDR1 MDHEN, CDR2 SYDVKM. The CDR3 has 13 amino acids. V lost 2 bases to trimming and J lost 4 bases, with 8 bases between them. The CDR3 loop is CASSLPELYGYTF. CDR3 in DNA: TGTGCCAGCAGTTTACCGGAACTCTATGGCTACACCTTC.

This sequence joins TRBV4-3 and TRBJ1-5; TRBD1 aligns across 10 bases. The V gene's germline CDR1 is LGHNA and CDR2 YSLEER. The junction had 7 bases not matched to a gene; V was cut back by 0 bases and J by 2 bases. This CDR3 contains 18 residues. In DNA, the CDR3 is TGCGCCAGCAGCCAAGATACCTCCGGGACAGGGGGCAATCAGCCCCAGCATTTT. Translation gives CASSQDTSGTGGNQPQHF.

A few counts support this clonotype. The chain couples TRBV27 to TRBJ1-5, with D hard to call. Germline assignment: CDR1 MNHEY and CDR2 SMNVEV (reference sequence). The CDR3 spans 13 residues. V lost 5 bases and J lost 2, with 7 bases in between. The CDR3: CASSRAGNQPQHF. The CDR3 DNA reads TGTGCCAGCAGTCGCGCGGGCAATCAGCCCCAGCATTTT.

This clonotype was seen a single time. V is TRBV6-1 and J is TRBJ1-2, with TRBD1 matching over 7 bases. Looked up from germline, CDR1 is MNHNS and CDR2 is SASEGT. The CDR3 sequence is 14 residues long. V gave up 3 bases and J gave up 4 bases; unmatched junction bases: 5. DNA of the CDR3: TGTGCCAGCAGTGACCCGGGACAGACCTATGGCTACACCTTC. It codes for CASSDPGQTYGYTF.

This clonotype was found a few times. The chain is built from TRBV20-1 and TRBJ2-1; D is ambiguous. Germline V gene lookup returns CDR1 DFQATT and CDR2 SNEGSKA (reference sequence). Trimming removed 3 bases at V and 7 bases at J, with 10 bases between. This CDR3 is built from 12 residues. CDR3 coding DNA: TGCAGTGCTAGCCCTTTTTTGAATGAGCAGTTCTTC. Residues: CSASPFLNEQFF.

The rearrangement joins TRBV29-1 to TRBJ1-1; 8 nucleotides line up with TRBD1. Germline V gives CDR1 SQVTM, CDR2 ANQGSEA. V lost 5 bases to trimming and J lost 5 bases; unmatched junction nucleotides: 4. There are 12 residues in the CDR3. CDR3 residues: CSVLTGATEAFF. Here the CDR3 DNA reads TGCAGCGTTCTGACAGGGGCAACTGAAGCTTTCTTT.

The rearrangement joins TRBV19 to TRBJ2-7; D remains unclear. This CDR3 region has 13 residues. V was cut by 3 bases and J by 2 bases, with 8 bases left in between. Germline values: CDR1 LNHDA, CDR2 SQIVND (reference sequence). The CDR3 region is CASSISCTYEQYV. The CDR3, as DNA: TGTGCCAGTAGTATCTCCTGCACCTACGAGCAGTACGTC.

The chain links TRBV12-3 or TRBV12-4 to TRBJ1-1, with 7 bases that match TRBD1. The CDR3 runs 13 residues. The V segment lost 6 bases and the J segment 4 bases; nucleotides outside the gene matches: 5. CDR3 amino acids: CASRLSGGTEAFF. CDR3 nucleotide sequence: TGTGCCAGCAGGTTGTCAGGGGGCACTGAAGCTTTCTTT.

This sequence joins TRBV19 and TRBJ1-1; TRBD1 is a possible D gene (5 bases). The CDR3 has 11 amino acids. Trimming stripped 7 bases from V and 6 bases from J, with 9 bases between. The germline CDR1 and CDR2 sequences are LNHDA and SQIVND (reference sequence). DNA of the CDR3: TGTGCCAGTAACACAGGACCTGAAGCTTTCTTT. Amino acids: CASNTGPEAFF.

The genes are TRBV6-2 or TRBV6-3 and TRBJ2-7; D gene uncertain. The germline gives CDR1 MNHEY, CDR2 SVGEGT. V lost 0 bases, J lost 3 bases, and 9 bases lay in between. The CDR3 spans 14 residues. CDR3 region: CASSYSAPGYEQYV. The CDR3 DNA reads TGTGCCAGCAGTTACTCTGCTCCAGGCTACGAGCAGTACGTC.

This clonotype has more than one count but fewer than ten. The chain links TRBV7-6 to TRBJ2-1, with no clear D. The CDR3 extends over 15 amino acids. Germline V gene lookup returns CDR1 SGHVS and CDR2 FNYEAQ. The V and J ends lost 1 base and 2 bases respectively, with 9 bases between them. The CDR3 nucleotides read TGTGCCAGCAGCTTAGGGAGCTCTCCCTACAATGAGCAGTTCTTC. Residues: CASSLGSSPYNEQFF. Based on the CDR3 plus reference TRBV7-6 and TRBJ2-1, the full variable domain is GAGVSQSPRYKVTKRGQDVALRCDPISGHVSLYWYRQALGQGPEFLTYFNYEAQQDKSGLPNDRFSAERPEGSISTLTIQRTEQRDSAMYRCASSLGSSPYNEQFFGPGTRLTVL.

This clonotype has a handful of counts. The V gene is TRBV4-2, the J gene TRBJ1-1, with 8 positions matching TRBD1. The CDR3 extends over 16 amino acids. After removal of 1 base from V and 4 bases from J, the junction contained 8 bases not matched to a gene. Germline V gene data show CDR1 as LGHNA and CDR2 as YNFKEQ. The CDR3 sequence is CASSQAWVDRGTEAFF. The CDR3 coding sequence is TGTGCCAGCAGCCAAGCATGGGTCGACAGGGGCACTGAAGCTTTCTTT.

This clonotype has just a few counts. This chain uses TRBV7-2 with TRBJ2-3; the D is unclear. The CDR3 has 13 residues. The germline CDR1 and CDR2 sequences are SGHTA and FQGNSA. V was trimmed by 0 bases and J by 6 bases, leaving 7 bases between them. CDR3 nucleotide sequence: TGTGCCAGCAGCTTAGCTCTCGTGGATACGCAGTATTTT. It codes for CASSLALVDTQYF.

CDR3 amino acids: CASGWTRDGEHTDTQYF. The CDR3, as DNA: TGTGCTAGTGGTTGGACCCGGGACGGAGAACACACAGATACGCAGTATTTT. The V gene is TRBV12-5, the J gene TRBJ2-3; D assignment may be TRBD1 or TRBD2 (5 bases each). The CDR3 is 17 residues long. Germline-derived CDR1 and CDR2 are LGHNT and FRNRAP. V shed 4 bases and J shed 2 bases, with 19 bases lying between them. Filled out from reference TRBV12-5 and TRBJ2-3, the complete variable domain reads DARVTQTPRHKVTEMGQEVTMRCQPILGHNTVFWYRQTMMQGLELLAYFRNRAPLDDSGMPKDRFSAEMPDATLATLKIQPSEPRDSAVYFCASGWTRDGEHTDTQYFGPGTRLTVL.